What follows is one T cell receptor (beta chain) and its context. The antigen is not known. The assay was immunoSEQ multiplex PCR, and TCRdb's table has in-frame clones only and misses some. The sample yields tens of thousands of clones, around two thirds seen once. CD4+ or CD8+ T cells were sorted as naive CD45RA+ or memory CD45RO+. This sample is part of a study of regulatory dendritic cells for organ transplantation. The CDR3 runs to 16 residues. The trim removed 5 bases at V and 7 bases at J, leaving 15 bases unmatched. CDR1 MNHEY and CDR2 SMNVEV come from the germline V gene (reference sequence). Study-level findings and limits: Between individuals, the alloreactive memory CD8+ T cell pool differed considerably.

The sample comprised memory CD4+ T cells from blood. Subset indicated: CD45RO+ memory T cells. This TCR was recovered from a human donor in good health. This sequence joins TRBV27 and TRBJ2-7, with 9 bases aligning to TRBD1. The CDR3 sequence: CASSPYSRTGVGEQYF. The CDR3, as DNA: TGTGCCAGCAGTCCCTATTCGCGGACAGGGGTAGGGGAGCAGTACTTC.